This T cell receptor beta chain was captured by sequencing in a study of vaccination effects on CD4 cells after COVID-19. Some clones are missing from TCRdb's copy, which holds only in-frame ones; the method was immunoSEQ multiplex PCR. Here the sample spans some 40,000 clones, approximately 82% being singletons. After removal of 9 bases from V and 6 bases from J, the junction contained 15 bases not matched to a gene. The CDR3 has 15 residues. Germline assignment: CDR1 SGHRS and CDR2 YFSETQ. Whole-study results and caveats: Clones induced by infection and by vaccine showed marked clonal contraction late after vaccination. Nearly all vaccine-induced clones in healthy recipients recognized only SARS-CoV-2.

Using viral peptide pools, the ViraFEST assay grew out antigen-specific CD4+ T cells prior to sequencing. Having been cultured for under twelve days, the cells underwent CD4+ T cell isolation. It was two doses of either the BNT162b2 or mRNA-1273 vaccine that participants received. With regard to this clone: Its antigen is unidentified.

The chain couples TRBV5-1 to TRBJ2-3, with 8 bases that match TRBD2. The clonotype comes from a human donor who received a COVID-19 vaccine. Some clones in this sample may be carry-over from other donors' samples. This specimen consisted of CD4+ T cells from PBMCs cultured with HCoV-NL63 spike peptides, obtained after COVID-19 vaccination. In DNA, the CDR3 is TGCGCCACACGACTGACGGGGGGGCCGGGGGATACGCAGTATTTT. It is translated as CATRLTGGPGDTQYF.